This record looks at one T cell receptor (beta chain) sequence and its context. This sample was included in a study of blood T cell repertoires in COVID-19. Study details: The analysed material was cDNA or gDNA that came from T cells, B-cell-depleted T cells, or PBMCs.

Only in-frame clones appear in the TCRdb table, and some are missing; sequencing was by immunoSEQ multiplex PCR. The sample records under 75,000 clones, 80% being singletons. CDR3 length equals 13 residues. Germline CDR1 and CDR2: SQVTM and ANQGSEA. The V end was cut by 7 bases, the J end by 8 bases, with 20 bases between. This clonotype originated in a man in his 70s who had recovered from COVID-19. V usage is TRBV29-1 and J usage is TRBJ1-2; possibly TRBD1 for D (5 bases). Sequenced input: peripheral blood. The CDR3 here is CSGLLGGGGGYTF. CDR3 nucleotide sequence: TGCAGCGGACTCCTCGGGGGTGGAGGAGGCTACACCTTC.